These 12 T cell receptor beta chains were sequenced from one sample in a study of blood T cell repertoires in COVID-19. Profiled with immunoSEQ multiplex PCR; TCRdb holds only in-frame clones, not every one. The repertoire holds about 110,000 clones, with 70% to 75% as singletons. The sample was peripheral blood. These receptors were obtained from a human donor with acute or convalescent COVID-19. The donor label of this sample is uncertain.

The chain combines TRBV18 with TRBJ1-6; TRBD1 is a possible D gene (5 bases). Germline-derived CDR1 and CDR2 are KGHSH and LQKENI. V was pared by 4 bases and J by 7 bases, with 11 bases between. The CDR3 consists of 14 residues. DNA of the CDR3: TGTGCCAGCTCACGTTTCGGGGGGAATTCACCCCTCCACTTT. Its protein is CASSRFGGNSPLHF. Looking up the rest from reference TRBV18 and TRBJ1-6 gives the full variable domain: NAGVMQNPRHLVRRRGQEARLRCSPMKGHSHVYWYRQLPEEGLKFMVYLQKENIIDESGMPKERFSAEFPKEGPSILRIQQVVRGDSAAYFCASSRFGGNSPLHFGNGTRLTVT.

This clone has more than one count but fewer than ten. V gene TRBV7-2 combines with J gene TRBJ2-5, with D unresolved. The length of the CDR3 is 14 residues. Germline CDR1 is SGHTA and CDR2 is FQGNSA. The germline V and J ends were trimmed by 1 base and 4 bases, with 10 bases remaining between them. DNA for the CDR3: TGTGCCAGCAGCTTAGAATACCTAGGAGAGACCCAGTACTTC. Protein sequence: CASSLEYLGETQYF.

The gene calls are TRBV6-5 and TRBJ1-1; D perhaps matches TRBD1 (6 bases). This CDR3 spans 13 amino acids. Germline V lookup: CDR1 MNHEY, CDR2 SVGAGI. The V end lost 6 bases, the J end lost 1 base, and 9 bases lay between the germline ends. The CDR3 DNA reads as TGTGCCAGCAGACAGGGCTGGAACACTGAAGCTTTCTTT. Translating gives CASRQGWNTEAFF.

The chain employs TRBV28 and TRBJ2-2; D not resolved. With 6 bases removed from V and 4 bases from J, the gap between germline ends came to 6 bases. Germline-derived CDR1 and CDR2 are MDHEN and SYDVKM. This CDR3 is built from 12 residues. CDR3 nucleotides: TGTGCCAGCAGGGCCTTCACCGGGGAGCTGTTTTTT. This translates into CASRAFTGELFF. Supplemented by reference TRBV28 and TRBJ2-2, the full variable domain reads DVKVTQSSRYLVKRTGEKVFLECVQDMDHENMFWYRQDPGLGLRLIYFSYDVKMKEKGDIPEGYSVSREKKERFSLILESASTNQTSMYLCASRAFTGELFFGEGSRLTVL.

The sample holds one count of this clone. V and J are TRBV7-2 and TRBJ1-4, with D possibly TRBD1 on 6 matching bases. The ends were cut back, 5 bases at V and 5 bases at J, with 12 bases in the middle. The germline V gene encodes CDR1 SGHTA and CDR2 FQGNSA. CDR3 length: 14 residues. CDR3 in DNA: TGTGCCAGCAGCCCCGGGACATCCAATGAAAAACTGTTTTTT. Its translation: CASSPGTSNEKLFF.

The gene calls are TRBV5-1 and TRBJ1-5; the D is unclear. V was shortened by 0 bases and J by 8 bases, with 15 bases between the two germline ends. Germline lookup yields CDR1 SGHRS and CDR2 YFSETQ. This CDR3 spans 15 amino acids. The CDR3 sequence: CASSLGSFMEEPQHF. The CDR3, as DNA: TGCGCCAGCAGCTTGGGGTCCTTCATGGAGGAGCCCCAGCATTTT.

This rearrangement joins TRBV2 to TRBJ2-7, with D perhaps TRBD2 (6 bases). This CDR3 spans 11 amino acids. Between the trimmed V and J ends, which lost 8 bases and 4 bases, there was a span of 9 bases. Germline V CDR1 and CDR2: SNHLY, FYNNEI. The CDR3 bases are TGTGCCAGCGGGGAGGCATACGAGCAGTACTTC. Protein product: CASGEAYEQYF. Based on the CDR3 plus reference TRBV2 and TRBJ2-7, the full variable domain is EPEVTQTPSHQVTQMGQEVILRCVPISNHLYFYWYRQILGQKVEFLVSFYNNEISEKSEIFDDQFSVERPDGSNFTLKIRSTKLEDSAMYFCASGEAYEQYFGPGTRLTVT.

The rearrangement joins TRBV13 to TRBJ1-3; weak D call: TRBD1 (5 bases). Trimming stripped 5 bases from V and 0 bases from J, with 17 bases between. CDR3 length: 17 residues. In germline, CDR1 is PRHDT, CDR2 FYEKMQ (reference sequence). Here the CDR3 DNA reads TGTGCCAGCAGCCGACGACAGCAGTTGGGCTCTGGAAACACCATATATTTT. Translation: CASSRRQQLGSGNTIYF.

This clone was counted a few times. The CDR3 reads CSVGLNNEQFF. The CDR3 nucleotides read TGCAGCGTGGGGCTTAACAATGAGCAGTTCTTC. This chain links TRBV29-1 with TRBJ2-1; D perhaps matches TRBD1 (5 bases). CDR1 and CDR2 (germline): SQVTM, ANQGSEA. The germline V and J ends were trimmed by 6 bases and 5 bases, with 8 bases remaining between them. This CDR3 has 11 residues.

The CDR3 region has the DNA TGTGCCAGCAGATCTCCGGGGGATACGCAGTATTTT. This translates into CASRSPGDTQYF. The rearrangement uses TRBV6-5 and TRBJ2-3; D possibly corresponds to TRBD2 (5 bases). CDR3 length: 12 amino acids. The V end lost 6 bases, the J end lost 6 bases, and 10 bases lay between the germline ends. Germline V gene lookup returns CDR1 MNHEY and CDR2 SVGAGI.

The V call is TRBV5-1, the J call TRBJ2-1; the match to TRBD2 covers 9 bases. Looked up from germline, CDR1 is SGHRS and CDR2 is YFSETQ. V dropped 5 bases and J dropped 2; count of bases not matched to a gene: 8. CDR3 length: 16 amino acids. This chain's CDR3 is CASSFLAGGPYNEQFF. The CDR3 DNA reads TGCGCCAGCAGTTTTCTTGCGGGGGGGCCCTACAATGAGCAGTTCTTC. Based on the CDR3 plus reference TRBV5-1 and TRBJ2-1, the full variable domain is KAGVTQTPRYLIKTRGQQVTLSCSPISGHRSVSWYQQTPGQGLQFLFEYFSETQRNKGNFPGRFSGRQFSNSRSEMNVSTLELGDSALYLCASSFLAGGPYNEQFFGPGTRLTVL.

This clone came up many times. J is TRBJ2-5 and V is TRBV5-4; no clear D gene. V was shortened by 1 base and J by 5 bases, with 9 bases between the two germline ends. Germline lookup yields CDR1 SGHNT and CDR2 YYREEE (reference sequence). The CDR3 covers 13 residues. The CDR3 reads CASSLFPLETQYF. The CDR3 bases are TGTGCCAGCAGCTTGTTCCCTCTGGAGACCCAGTACTTC.